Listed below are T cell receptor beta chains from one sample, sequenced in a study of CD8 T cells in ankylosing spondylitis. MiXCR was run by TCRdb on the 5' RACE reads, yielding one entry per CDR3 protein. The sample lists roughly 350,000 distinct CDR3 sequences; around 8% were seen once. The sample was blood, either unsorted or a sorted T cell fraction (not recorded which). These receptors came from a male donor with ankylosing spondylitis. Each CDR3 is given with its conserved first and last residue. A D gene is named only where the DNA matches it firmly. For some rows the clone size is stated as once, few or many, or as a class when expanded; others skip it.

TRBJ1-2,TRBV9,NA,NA,TGTGCCAGCAGCGTAGACCAGGTTAACTATGGCTACACCTTC,CASSVDQVNYGYTF
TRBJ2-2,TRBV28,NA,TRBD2,TGTGCCAGCAAGCTGAGCGGGAGGGGCACCGGGGAGCTGTTTTTT,CASKLSGRGTGELFF
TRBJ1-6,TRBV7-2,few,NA,TGTGCCAGCAGCGGAGGGGCCCAGTCACCCCTCCACTTT,CASSGGAQSPLHF
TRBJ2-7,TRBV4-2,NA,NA,TGTGCCAGCAGCCAAGGAGACAACTCCTACGAGCAGTACTTC,CASSQGDNSYEQYF
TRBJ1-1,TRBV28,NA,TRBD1,TGTGCCAGCAGCCCTAACACAGGGGGCCGCACTGAAGCTTTCTTT,CASSPNTGGRTEAFF
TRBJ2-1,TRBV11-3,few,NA,TGTGCCAGCAGCTCGGGTAGAGGCTACAATGAGCAGTTCTTC,CASSSGRGYNEQFF
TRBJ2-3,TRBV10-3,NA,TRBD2,TGTGCCATCAGCGTTTCACTAGCGGGAGGGTCAGATACGCAGTATTTT,CAISVSLAGGSDTQYF
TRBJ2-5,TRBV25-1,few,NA,TGTGCCAGCAGTGTCCCCGGGATAATGGAGACCCAGTACTTC,CASSVPGIMETQYF
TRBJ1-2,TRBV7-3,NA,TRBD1,TGTGCCAGCAGCTTATGGGGACAGGATTTCGTTGGCTACACCTTC,CASSLWGQDFVGYTF
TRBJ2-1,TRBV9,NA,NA,TGTGCCAGCAGCGTAGTTTCTCAAGGAGCCAATGAGCAGTTCTTC,CASSVVSQGANEQFF
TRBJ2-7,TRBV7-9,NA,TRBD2,TGTGCCAGCAGCTCACTAGCGGGAGGCTCCTACGAGCAGTACTTC,CASSSLAGGSYEQYF
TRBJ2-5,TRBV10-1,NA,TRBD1,TGCGCCAGCAGTGATTCAGGGGGCGAGACCCAGTACTTC,CASSDSGGETQYF
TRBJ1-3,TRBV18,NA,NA,TGTGCCAGCTCGCCCGGGACTTTCCGCTCTGGAAACACCATATATTTT,CASSPGTFRSGNTIYF
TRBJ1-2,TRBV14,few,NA,TGTGCCAGCAGCCCCCTCGCTGGGGGCGTCTATGGCTACACCTTC,CASSPLAGGVYGYTF
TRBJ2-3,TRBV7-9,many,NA,TGTGCCAGCAGCTCCGATACCGGAGATACGCAGTATTTT,CASSSDTGDTQYF
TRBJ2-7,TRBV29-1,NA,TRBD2,TGCAGCGTTGCCCGTCGACTAGCTAGCGAGCAGTACTTC,CSVARRLASEQYF
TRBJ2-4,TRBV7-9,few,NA,TGTGCCAGCAGCTTTAATGGGAACATTCAGTACTTC,CASSFNGNIQYF
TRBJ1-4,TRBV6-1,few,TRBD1,TGTGCCAGCAAGAGGACAGGGGAGAGTGAAAAACTGTTTTTT,CASKRTGESEKLFF
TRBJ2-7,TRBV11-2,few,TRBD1,TGTGCCAGCAGCGATACAGGGGTTACGTACTTC,CASSDTGVTYF
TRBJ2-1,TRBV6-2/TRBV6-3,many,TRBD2,TGTGCCAGCAGCCAGACTAGCGGAGCCTACAATGAGCAGTTCTTC,CASSQTSGAYNEQFF
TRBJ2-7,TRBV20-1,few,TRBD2,TGCAGTGCGCCTAGGACTAGCGGGAGTAGCGAGCAGTACTTC,CSAPRTSGSSEQYF
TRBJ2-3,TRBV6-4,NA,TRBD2,TGTGCCAGCAGTGACTCGGGGCTAGCGGAAACAGATACGCAGTATTTT,CASSDSGLAETDTQYF
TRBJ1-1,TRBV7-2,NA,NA,TGTGCCAGCAGCCGTACTCCAGGGAACACTGAAGCTTTCTTT,CASSRTPGNTEAFF
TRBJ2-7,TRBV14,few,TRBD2,TGTGCCAGCAGCCACCCGACTAGCGGGATTCGAGAGCAGTACTTC,CASSHPTSGIREQYF
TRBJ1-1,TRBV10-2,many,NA,TGCGCCAGCAACCAGAACACTGAAGCTTTCTTT,CASNQNTEAFF
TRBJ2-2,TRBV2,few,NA,TGTGCCAGCAGTTTCTTACTGGGTCAAAACACCGGGGAGCTGTTTTTT,CASSFLLGQNTGELFF
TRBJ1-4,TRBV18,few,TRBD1,TGTGCCAGCTCACCGAATAAACGGGACAGGGGGCCGACATCAACTAATGAAAAACTGTTTTTT,CASSPNKRDRGPTSTNEKLFF
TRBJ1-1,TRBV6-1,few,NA,TGTGCCAGCAGTGAACTCTGGACAAACACTGAAGCTTTCTTT,CASSELWTNTEAFF
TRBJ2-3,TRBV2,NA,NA,TGTGCCAGCAGTGAGCCCGGCAGGGCATACACAGATACGCAGTATTTT,CASSEPGRAYTDTQYF
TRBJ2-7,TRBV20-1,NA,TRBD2,TGCAGTGCTGTAGGACTAGCGGGAGAGGAGCAGTACTTC,CSAVGLAGEEQYF
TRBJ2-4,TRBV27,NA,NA,TGTGCCAGCAGTTTATCGAGATCGGGAGCCAAAAACATTCAGTACTTC,CASSLSRSGAKNIQYF